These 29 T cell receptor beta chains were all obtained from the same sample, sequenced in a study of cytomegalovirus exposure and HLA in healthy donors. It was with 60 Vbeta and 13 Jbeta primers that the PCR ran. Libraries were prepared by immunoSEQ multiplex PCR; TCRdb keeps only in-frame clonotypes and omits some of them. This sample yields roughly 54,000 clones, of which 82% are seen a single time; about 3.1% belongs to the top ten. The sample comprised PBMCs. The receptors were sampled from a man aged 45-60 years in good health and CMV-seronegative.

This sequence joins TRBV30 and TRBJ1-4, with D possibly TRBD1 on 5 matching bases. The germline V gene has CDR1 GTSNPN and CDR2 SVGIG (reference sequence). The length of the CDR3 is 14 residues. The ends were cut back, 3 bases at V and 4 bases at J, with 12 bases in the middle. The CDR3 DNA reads TGTGCCTGGAGCCTGCGGGGGGATAATGAAAAACTGTTTTTT. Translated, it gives CAWSLRGDNEKLFF. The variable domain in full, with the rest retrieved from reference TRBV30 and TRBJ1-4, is SQTIHQWPATLVQPVGSPLSLECTVEGTSNPNLYWYRQAAGRGLQLLFYSVGIGQISSEVPQNLSASRPQDRQFILSSKKLLLSDSGFYLCAWSLRGDNEKLFFGSGTQLSVL.

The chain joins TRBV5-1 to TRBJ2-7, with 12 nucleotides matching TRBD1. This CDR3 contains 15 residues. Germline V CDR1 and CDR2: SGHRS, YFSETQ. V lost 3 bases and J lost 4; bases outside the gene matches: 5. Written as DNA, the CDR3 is TGCGCCAGCAGCTGGGGACAGGGGGCAGGGTACGAGCAGTACTTC. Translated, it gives CASSWGQGAGYEQYF.

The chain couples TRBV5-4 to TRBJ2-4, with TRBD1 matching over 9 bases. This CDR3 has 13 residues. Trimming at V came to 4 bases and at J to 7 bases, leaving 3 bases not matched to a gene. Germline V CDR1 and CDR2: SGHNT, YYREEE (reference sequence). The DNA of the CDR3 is TGTGCCAGCAGCCGGACAGGGGCGAACATTCAGTACTTC. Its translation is CASSRTGANIQYF.

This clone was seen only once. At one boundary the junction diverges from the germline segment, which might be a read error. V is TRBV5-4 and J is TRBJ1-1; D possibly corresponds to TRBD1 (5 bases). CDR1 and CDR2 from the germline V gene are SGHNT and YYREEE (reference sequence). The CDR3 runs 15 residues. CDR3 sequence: CATSAKTGLHTEAFF. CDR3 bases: TGTGCCACCAGCGCTAAAACGGGACTACACACTGAAGCTTTCTTT.

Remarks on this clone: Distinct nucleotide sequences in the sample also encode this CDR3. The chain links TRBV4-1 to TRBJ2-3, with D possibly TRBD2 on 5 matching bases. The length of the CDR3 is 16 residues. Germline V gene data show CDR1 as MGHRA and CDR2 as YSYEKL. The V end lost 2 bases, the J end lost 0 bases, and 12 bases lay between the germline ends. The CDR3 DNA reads TGCGCCAGCAGCCAACTAGCAAGGACTAGCACAGATACGCAGTATTTT. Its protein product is CASSQLARTSTDTQYF.

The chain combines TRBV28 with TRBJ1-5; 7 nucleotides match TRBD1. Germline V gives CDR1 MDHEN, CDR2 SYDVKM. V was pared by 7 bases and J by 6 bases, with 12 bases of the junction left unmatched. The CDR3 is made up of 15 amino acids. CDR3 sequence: CASKLDRVGSQPQHF. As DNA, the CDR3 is TGTGCCAGCAAATTAGACAGGGTCGGAAGTCAGCCCCAGCATTTT.

The CDR3 DNA sequence: TGTGCCAGCAGCCTAAGCTACAATGAGCAGTTCTTC. Residues: CASSLSYNEQFF. This chain connects TRBV9 to TRBJ2-1; D unclear. V lost 4 bases and J lost 3, with 5 bases in between. There are 12 residues in the CDR3. Germline loops: CDR1 SGDLS, CDR2 YYNGEE.

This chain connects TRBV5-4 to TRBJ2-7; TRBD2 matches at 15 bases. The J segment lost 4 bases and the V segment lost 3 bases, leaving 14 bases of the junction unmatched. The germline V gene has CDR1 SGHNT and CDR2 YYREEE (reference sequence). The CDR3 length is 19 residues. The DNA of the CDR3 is TGTGCCAGCAGCTCTCCGCGGGCAGGGACTAGCGGGGGGCCTTACGAGCAGTACTTC. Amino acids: CASSSPRAGTSGGPYEQYF.

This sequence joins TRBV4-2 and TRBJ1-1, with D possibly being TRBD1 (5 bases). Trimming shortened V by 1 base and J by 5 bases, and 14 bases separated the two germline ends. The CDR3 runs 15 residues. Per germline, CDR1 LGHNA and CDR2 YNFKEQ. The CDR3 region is CASSQATQGYTEAFF. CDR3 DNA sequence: TGTGCCAGCAGCCAAGCCACCCAGGGATATACTGAAGCTTTCTTT.

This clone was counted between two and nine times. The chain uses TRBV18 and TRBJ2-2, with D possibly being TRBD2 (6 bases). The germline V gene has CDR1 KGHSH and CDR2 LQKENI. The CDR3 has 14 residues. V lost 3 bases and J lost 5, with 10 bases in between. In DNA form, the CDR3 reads TGTGCCAGCTCACCGCTCGCGGGGACCGGGGAGCTGTTTTTT. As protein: CASSPLAGTGELFF.

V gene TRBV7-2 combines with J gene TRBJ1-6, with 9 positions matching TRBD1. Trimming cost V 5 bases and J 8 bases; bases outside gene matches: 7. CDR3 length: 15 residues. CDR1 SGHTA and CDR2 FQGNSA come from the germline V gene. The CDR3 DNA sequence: TGTGCCAGCAGCCAGGGGAGGACAGGGGATTCACCCCTCCACTTT. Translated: CASSQGRTGDSPLHF. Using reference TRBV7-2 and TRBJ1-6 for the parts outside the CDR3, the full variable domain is GAGVSQSPSNKVTEKGKDVELRCDPISGHTALYWYRQSLGQGLEFLIYFQGNSAPDKSGLPSDRFSAERTGGSVSTLTIQRTQQEDSAVYLCASSQGRTGDSPLHFGNGTRLTVT.

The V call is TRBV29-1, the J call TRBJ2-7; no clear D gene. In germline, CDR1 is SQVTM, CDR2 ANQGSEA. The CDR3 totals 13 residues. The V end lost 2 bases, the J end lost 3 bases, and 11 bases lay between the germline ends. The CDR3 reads CSVEPAPGYEQYF. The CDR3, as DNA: TGCAGCGTTGAACCGGCCCCAGGCTACGAGCAGTACTTC.

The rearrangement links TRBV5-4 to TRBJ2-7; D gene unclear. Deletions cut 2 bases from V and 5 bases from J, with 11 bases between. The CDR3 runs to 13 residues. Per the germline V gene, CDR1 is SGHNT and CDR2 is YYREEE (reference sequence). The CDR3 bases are TGTGCCAGCAGCTTACAGCTTTCTCACGAGCAGTACTTC. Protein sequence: CASSLQLSHEQYF.

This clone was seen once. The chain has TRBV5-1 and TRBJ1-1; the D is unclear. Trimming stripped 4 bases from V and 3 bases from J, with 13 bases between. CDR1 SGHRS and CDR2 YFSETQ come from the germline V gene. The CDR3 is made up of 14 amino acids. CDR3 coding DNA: TGCGCCAGCAGCGGTAGCGGGCTGGACACTGAAGCTTTCTTT. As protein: CASSGSGLDTEAFF.

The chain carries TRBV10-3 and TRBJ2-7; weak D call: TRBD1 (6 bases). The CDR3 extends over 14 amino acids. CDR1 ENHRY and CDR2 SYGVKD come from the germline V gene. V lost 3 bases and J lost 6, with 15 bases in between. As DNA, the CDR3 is TGTGCCATCAGTGATCTTCAGGGGTCCGGCGAGCAGTACTTC. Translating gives CAISDLQGSGEQYF.

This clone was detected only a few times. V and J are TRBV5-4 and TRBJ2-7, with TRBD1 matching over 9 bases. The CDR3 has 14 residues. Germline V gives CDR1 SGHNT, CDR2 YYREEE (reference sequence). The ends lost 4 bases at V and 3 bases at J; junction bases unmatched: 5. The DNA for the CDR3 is TGTGCCAGCAGCCGACAGGGGGACATCTACGAGCAGTACTTC. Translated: CASSRQGDIYEQYF. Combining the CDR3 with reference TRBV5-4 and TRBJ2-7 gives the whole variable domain ETGVTQSPTHLIKTRGQQVTLRCSSQSGHNTVSWYQQALGQGPQFIFQYYREEENGRGNFPPRFSGLQFPNYSSELNVNALELDDSALYLCASSRQGDIYEQYFGPGTRLTVT.

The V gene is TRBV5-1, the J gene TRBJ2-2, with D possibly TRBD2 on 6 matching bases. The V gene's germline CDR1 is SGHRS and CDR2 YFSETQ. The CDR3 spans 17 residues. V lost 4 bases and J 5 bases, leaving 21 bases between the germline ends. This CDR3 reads CASSVLGLGLRTGELFF. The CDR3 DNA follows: TGCGCCAGCAGCGTATTAGGCCTGGGACTTCGTACCGGGGAGCTGTTTTTT.

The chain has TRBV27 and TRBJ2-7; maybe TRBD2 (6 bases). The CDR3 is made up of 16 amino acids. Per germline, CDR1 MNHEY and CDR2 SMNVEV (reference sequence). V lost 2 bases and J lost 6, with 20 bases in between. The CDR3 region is CASSLNAGPLTAEQYF. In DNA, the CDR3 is TGTGCCAGCAGTTTAAATGCGGGGCCCTTAACGGCCGAGCAGTACTTC.

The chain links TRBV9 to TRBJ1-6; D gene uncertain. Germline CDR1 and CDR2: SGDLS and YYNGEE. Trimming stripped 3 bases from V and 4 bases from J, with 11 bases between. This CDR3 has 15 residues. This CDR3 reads CASSGTGLYNSPLHF. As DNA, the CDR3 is TGTGCCAGCAGCGGGACCGGACTGTATAATTCACCCCTCCACTTT.

The CDR3 nucleotides are TGTGCCAACAAGAGTGTCGGGACAGGGCCAACTAATGAAAAACTGTTTTTT. This sequence encodes CANKSVGTGPTNEKLFF. The chain joins TRBV14 to TRBJ1-4; TRBD1 agrees at 9 bases. Germline V CDR1 and CDR2: SGHDN, FVKESK. This CDR3 region has 17 residues. The junction had 12 bases not matched to a gene; V was cut back by 10 bases and J by 0 bases.

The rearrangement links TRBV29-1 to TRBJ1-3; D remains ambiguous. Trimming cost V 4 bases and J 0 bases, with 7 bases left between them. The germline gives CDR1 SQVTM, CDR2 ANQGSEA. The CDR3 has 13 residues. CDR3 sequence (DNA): TGCAGCGTTGCACAGAGCTCTGGAAACACCATATATTTT. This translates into CSVAQSSGNTIYF.

CDR3 bases: TGTGCCAGCATCATAAAGGGGGCGAGAGAGACCCAGTACTTC. Its translation is CASIIKGARETQYF. V gene TRBV27 combines with J gene TRBJ2-5, with 7 bases matching TRBD1. This CDR3 region has 14 residues. V lost 7 bases and J lost 4; bases outside the gene matches: 9. CDR1 and CDR2 (germline): MNHEY, SMNVEV (reference sequence).

CDR3: CSADRKNTGELFF. The CDR3 DNA reads as TGCAGCGCAGACAGGAAAAACACCGGGGAGCTGTTTTTT. The V call is TRBV29-1, the J call TRBJ2-2; a possible D gene is TRBD1 (6 bases). Germline V gives CDR1 SQVTM, CDR2 ANQGSEA. The CDR3 is made up of 13 amino acids. The germline V and J ends were trimmed by 7 bases and 2 bases, with 11 bases remaining between them.

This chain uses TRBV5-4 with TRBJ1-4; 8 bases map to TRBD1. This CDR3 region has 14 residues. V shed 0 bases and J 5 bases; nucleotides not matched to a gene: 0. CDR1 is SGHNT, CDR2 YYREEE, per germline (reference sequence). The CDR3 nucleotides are TGTGCCAGCAGCTTGGCAGGGGGCAATGAAAAACTGTTTTTT. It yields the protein CASSLAGGNEKLFF.

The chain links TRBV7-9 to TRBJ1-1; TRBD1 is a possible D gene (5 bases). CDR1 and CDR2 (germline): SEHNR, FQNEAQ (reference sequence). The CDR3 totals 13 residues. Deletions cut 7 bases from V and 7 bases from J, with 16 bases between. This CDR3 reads CASTVRGLGEAFF. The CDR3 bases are TGTGCCAGCACCGTAAGGGGTTTGGGTGAAGCTTTCTTT.

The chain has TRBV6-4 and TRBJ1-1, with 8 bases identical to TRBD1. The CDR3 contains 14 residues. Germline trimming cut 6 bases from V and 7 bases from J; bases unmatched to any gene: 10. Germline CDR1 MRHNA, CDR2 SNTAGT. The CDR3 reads CASSPQPGTGEAFF. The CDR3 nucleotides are TGTGCCAGCAGCCCGCAACCCGGGACAGGTGAAGCTTTCTTT.

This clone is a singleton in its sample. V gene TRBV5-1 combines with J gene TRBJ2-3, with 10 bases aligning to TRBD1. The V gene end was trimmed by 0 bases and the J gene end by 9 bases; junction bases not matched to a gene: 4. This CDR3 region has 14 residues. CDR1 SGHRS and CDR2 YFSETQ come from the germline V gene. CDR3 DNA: TGCGCCAGCAGCTTGGGACAGGGGGCAATAACGCAGTATTTT. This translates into CASSLGQGAITQYF.

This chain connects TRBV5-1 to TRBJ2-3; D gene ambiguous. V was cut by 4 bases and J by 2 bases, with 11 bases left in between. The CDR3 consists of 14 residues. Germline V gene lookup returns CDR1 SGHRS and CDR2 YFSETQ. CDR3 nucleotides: TGCGCCAGCAGCGAGCAAGCCAACACAGATACGCAGTATTTT. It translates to CASSEQANTDTQYF.

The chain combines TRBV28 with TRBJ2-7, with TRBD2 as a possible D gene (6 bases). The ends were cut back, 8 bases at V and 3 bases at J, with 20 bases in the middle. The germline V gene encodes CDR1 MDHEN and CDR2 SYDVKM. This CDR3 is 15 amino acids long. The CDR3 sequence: CASGGSGTSNYEQYF. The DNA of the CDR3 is TGTGCCAGCGGGGGGTCAGGGACCTCAAACTACGAGCAGTACTTC.